Detailed here is one T cell receptor beta chain. Its antigen is undetermined. CDR3 length: 17 residues. The V gene lost 4 bases and the J gene lost 3 bases, with 21 bases spanning the gap. Germline V CDR1 and CDR2: SGDLS, YYNGEE. This sample was included in a study of cytomegalovirus exposure and HLA in healthy donors. PCR employed 60 Vbeta and 13 Jbeta primers. Here immunoSEQ multiplex PCR was the method, and the copy in TCRdb shows in-frame clones only, minus some. Of 200,000 to 250,000 clones listed, 76% are singletons. General study points: Donor immune exposure was known only as CMV serostatus. The classifier reportedly diagnosed cytomegalovirus status with high specificity and sensitivity.

The source of this sequence is a man between 18 and 29 years old in good health and CMV-seronegative. V and J are TRBV9 and TRBJ2-3; maybe TRBD2 (6 bases). Sequencing was done on a sample of PBMCs. Here the CDR3 reads CASSPQIGGPMTDTQYF. Written as DNA, the CDR3 is TGTGCCAGCAGCCCCCAAATCGGGGGACCGATGACAGATACGCAGTATTTT.